The clone carrying this T cell receptor beta chain showed up just once. Antigen specificity is unknown. This entry is derived from a study of PD-1 blockade in classical Hodgkin lymphoma. Study background: The nivolumab dose that patients received was 3 mg/kg, given intravenously every 2 weeks.

This table comes from immunoSEQ multiplex PCR, and its TCRdb copy is limited to in-frame clones, with some not included. The sample includes about 13,000 clones, just under 80% of them seen just once. Study-wide results and caveats: Reported baseline diversity: healthy donors highest, relapsed/refractory patients lowest.

All patients relapsed after autologous stem cell transplantation, and brentuximab vedotin exposure varied. The TCR comes from a human donor with classical Hodgkin lymphoma. The sample in question was peripheral blood mononuclear cells (PBMCs), obtained at baseline.

CDR3 region: CASSLRDRANTGELFF. Here the CDR3 DNA reads TGTGCCAGCAGCTTAAGGGACAGGGCGAACACCGGGGAGCTGTTTTTT. The J gene is TRBJ2-2, the V gene TRBV11-2, with 9 bases that match TRBD1. Trimming removed 2 bases from V and 0 bases from J; junction bases left unmatched: 1. The CDR3 runs to 16 residues. CDR1 and CDR2 from the germline V gene are SGHAT and FQNNGV.